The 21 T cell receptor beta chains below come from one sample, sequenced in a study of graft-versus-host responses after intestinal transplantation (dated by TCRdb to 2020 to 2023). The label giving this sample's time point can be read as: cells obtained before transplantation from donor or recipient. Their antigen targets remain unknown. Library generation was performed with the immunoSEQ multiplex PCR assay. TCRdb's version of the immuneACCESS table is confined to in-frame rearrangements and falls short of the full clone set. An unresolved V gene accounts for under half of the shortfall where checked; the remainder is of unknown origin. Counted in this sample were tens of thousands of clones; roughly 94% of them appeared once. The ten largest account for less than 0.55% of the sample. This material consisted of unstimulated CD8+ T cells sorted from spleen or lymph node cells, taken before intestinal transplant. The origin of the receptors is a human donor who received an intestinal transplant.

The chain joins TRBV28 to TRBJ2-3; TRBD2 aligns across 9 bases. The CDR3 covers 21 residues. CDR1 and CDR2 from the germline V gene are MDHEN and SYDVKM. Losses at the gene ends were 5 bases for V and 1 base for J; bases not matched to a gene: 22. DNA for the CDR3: TGTGCCAGCAGTGGGGTTTTGGCGGGAGGGCCGCGTAAGTGGGGCACAGATACGCAGTATTTT. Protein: CASSGVLAGGPRKWGTDTQYF.

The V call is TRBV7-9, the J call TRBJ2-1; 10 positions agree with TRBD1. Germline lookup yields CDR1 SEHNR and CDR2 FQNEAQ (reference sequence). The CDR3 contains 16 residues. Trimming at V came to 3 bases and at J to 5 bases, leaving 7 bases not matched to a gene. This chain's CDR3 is CASSFSGTGADNEQFF. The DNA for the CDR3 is TGTGCCAGCAGCTTTTCCGGGACAGGGGCGGACAATGAGCAGTTCTTC. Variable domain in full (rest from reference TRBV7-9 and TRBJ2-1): DTGVSQNPRHKITKRGQNVTFRCDPISEHNRLYWYRQTLGQGPEFLTYFQNEAQLEKSRLLSDRFSAERPKGSFSTLEIQRTEQGDSAMYLCASSFSGTGADNEQFFGPGTRLTVL.

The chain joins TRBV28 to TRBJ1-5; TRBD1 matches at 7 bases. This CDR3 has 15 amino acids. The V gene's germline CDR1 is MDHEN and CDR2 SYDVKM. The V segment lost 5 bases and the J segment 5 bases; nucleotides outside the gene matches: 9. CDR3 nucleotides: TGTGCCAGCAGTACCGACAGGGTTCAGCATCAGCCCCAGCATTTT. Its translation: CASSTDRVQHQPQHF.

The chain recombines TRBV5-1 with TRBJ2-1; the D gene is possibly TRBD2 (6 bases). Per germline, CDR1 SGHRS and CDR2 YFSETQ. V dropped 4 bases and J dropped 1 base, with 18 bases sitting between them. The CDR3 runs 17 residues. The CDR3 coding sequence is TGCGCCAGCAGCCCCCGAGTAGCGGTTCATTCCTACAATGAGCAGTTCTTC. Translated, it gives CASSPRVAVHSYNEQFF.

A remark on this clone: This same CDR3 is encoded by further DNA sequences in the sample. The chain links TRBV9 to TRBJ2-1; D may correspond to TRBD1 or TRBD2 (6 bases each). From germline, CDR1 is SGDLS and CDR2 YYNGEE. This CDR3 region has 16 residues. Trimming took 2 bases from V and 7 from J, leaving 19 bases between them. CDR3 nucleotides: TGTGCCAGCAGCGTCCCTATTGGGGGGCCTAGGAATGAGCAGTTCTTC. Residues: CASSVPIGGPRNEQFF.

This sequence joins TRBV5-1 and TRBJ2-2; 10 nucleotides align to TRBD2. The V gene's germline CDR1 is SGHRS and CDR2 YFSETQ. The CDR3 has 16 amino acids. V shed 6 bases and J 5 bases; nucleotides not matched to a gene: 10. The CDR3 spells CASIPGLAIETGELFF. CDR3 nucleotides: TGCGCCAGCATTCCGGGACTAGCGATAGAAACCGGGGAGCTGTTTTTT.

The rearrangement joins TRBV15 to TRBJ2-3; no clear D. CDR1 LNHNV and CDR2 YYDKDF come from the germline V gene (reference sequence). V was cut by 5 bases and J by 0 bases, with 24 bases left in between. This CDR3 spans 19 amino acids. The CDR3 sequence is CATSVIWFRGGPSTDTQYF. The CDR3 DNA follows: TGTGCCACCAGCGTTATCTGGTTCCGCGGCGGACCTAGCACAGATACGCAGTATTTT.

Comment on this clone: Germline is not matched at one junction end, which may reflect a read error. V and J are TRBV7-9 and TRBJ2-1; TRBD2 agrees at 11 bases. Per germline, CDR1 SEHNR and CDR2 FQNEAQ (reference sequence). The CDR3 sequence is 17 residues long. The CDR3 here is CASSPPLAGVLYDEQFF. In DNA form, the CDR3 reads TGTGCCAGCAGCCCACCACTAGCGGGAGTTCTCTACGATGAGCAGTTCTTC.

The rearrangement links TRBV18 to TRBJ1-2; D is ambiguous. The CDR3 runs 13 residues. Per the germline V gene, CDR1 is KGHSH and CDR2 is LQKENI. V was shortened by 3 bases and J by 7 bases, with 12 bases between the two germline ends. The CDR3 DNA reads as TGTGCCAGCTCACCCCTAAGACTCGGTGGCTACACCTTC. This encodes CASSPLRLGGYTF.

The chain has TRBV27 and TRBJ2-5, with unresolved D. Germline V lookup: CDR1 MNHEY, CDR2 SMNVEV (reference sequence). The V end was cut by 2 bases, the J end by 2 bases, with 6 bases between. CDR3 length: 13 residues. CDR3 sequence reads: CASSLVQQETQYF. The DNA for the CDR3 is TGTGCCAGCAGTTTAGTACAGCAAGAGACCCAGTACTTC.

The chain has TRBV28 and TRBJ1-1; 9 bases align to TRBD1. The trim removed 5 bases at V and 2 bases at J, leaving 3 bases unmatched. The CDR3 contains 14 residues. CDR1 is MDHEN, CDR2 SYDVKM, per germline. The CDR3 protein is CASSPDRGNTEAFF. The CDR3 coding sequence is TGTGCCAGCAGTCCGGACAGGGGTAACACTGAAGCTTTCTTT. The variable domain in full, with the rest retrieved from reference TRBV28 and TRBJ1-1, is DVKVTQSSRYLVKRTGEKVFLECVQDMDHENMFWYRQDPGLGLRLIYFSYDVKMKEKGDIPEGYSVSREKKERFSLILESASTNQTSMYLCASSPDRGNTEAFFGQGTRLTVV.

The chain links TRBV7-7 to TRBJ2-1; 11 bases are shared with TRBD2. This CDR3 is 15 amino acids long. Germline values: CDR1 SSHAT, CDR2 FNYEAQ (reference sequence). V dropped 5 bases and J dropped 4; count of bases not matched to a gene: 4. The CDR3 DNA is TGTGCCAGCAGCCCCGGGACTAGCGGATACAATGAGCAGTTCTTC. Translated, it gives CASSPGTSGYNEQFF. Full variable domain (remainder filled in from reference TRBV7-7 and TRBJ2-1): GAGVSQSPRYKVTKRGQDVTLRCDPISSHATLYWYQQALGQGPEFLTYFNYEAQPDKSGLPSDRFSAERPEGSISTLTIQRTEQRDSAMYRCASSPGTSGYNEQFFGPGTRLTVL.

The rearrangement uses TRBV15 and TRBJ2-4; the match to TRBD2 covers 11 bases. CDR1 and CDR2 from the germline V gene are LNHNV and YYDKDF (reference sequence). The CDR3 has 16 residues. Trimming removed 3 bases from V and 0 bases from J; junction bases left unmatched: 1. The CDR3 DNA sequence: TGTGCCACCAGCAGGGGACTAGCGGTAGCCAAAAACATTCAGTACTTC. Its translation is CATSRGLAVAKNIQYF.

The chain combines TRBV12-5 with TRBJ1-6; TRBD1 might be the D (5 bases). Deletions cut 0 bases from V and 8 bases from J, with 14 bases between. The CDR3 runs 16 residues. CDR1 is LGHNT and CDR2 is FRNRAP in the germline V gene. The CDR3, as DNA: TGTGCTAGTGGTTTGGTAAATGGGGGTATGGATTCACCCCTCCACTTT. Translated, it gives CASGLVNGGMDSPLHF.

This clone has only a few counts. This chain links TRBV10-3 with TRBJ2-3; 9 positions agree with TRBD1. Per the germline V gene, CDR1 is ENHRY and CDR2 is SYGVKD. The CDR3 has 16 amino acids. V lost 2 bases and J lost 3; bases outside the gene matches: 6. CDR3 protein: CAISEDPGQGTDTQYF. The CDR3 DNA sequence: TGTGCCATCAGTGAGGATCCGGGACAGGGAACAGATACGCAGTATTTT.

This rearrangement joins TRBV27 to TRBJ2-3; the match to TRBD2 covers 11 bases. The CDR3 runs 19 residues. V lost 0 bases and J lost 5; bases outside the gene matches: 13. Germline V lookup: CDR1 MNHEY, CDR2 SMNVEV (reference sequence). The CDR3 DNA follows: TGTGCCAGCAGTTTATCCCTTTTTTTAGCGGGAGGGCCTAAAGATACGCAGTATTTT. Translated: CASSLSLFLAGGPKDTQYF.

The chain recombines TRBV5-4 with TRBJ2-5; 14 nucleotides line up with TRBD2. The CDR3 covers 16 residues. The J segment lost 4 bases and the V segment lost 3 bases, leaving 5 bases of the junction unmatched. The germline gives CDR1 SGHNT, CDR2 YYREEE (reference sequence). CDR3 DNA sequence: TGTGCCAGCAGCTCGACTAGCGGGAGGGGGATAGAGACCCAGTACTTC. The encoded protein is CASSSTSGRGIETQYF.

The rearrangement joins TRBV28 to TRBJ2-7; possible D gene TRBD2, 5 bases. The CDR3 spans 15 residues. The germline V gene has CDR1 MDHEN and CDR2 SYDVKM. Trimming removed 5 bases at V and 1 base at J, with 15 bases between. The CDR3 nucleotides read TGTGCCAGCAGTAGGGAGCTCTTGGGGTCCTACGAGCAGTACTTC. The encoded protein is CASSRELLGSYEQYF.

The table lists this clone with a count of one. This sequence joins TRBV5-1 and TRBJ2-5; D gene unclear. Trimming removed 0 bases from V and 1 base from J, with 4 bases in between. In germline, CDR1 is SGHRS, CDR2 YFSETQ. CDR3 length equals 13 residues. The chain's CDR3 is CASSLALQETQYF. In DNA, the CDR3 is TGCGCCAGCAGCTTGGCCCTCCAAGAGACCCAGTACTTC.

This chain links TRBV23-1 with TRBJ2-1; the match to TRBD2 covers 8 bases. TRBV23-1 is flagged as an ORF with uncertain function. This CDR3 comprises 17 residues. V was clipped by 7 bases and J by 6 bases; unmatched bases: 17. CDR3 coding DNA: TGCGCCAGCATCCAAACCCTGGCGGGAGGTTGGTGCAATGAGCAGTTCTTC. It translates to CASIQTLAGGWCNEQFF.

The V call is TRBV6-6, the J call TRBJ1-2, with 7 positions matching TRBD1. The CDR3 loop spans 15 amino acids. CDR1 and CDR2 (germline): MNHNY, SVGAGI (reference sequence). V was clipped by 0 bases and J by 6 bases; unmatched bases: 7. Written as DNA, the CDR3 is TGTGCCAGCAGTTACTCCCCGACAGGGCACGATGGCTACACCTTC. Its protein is CASSYSPTGHDGYTF.